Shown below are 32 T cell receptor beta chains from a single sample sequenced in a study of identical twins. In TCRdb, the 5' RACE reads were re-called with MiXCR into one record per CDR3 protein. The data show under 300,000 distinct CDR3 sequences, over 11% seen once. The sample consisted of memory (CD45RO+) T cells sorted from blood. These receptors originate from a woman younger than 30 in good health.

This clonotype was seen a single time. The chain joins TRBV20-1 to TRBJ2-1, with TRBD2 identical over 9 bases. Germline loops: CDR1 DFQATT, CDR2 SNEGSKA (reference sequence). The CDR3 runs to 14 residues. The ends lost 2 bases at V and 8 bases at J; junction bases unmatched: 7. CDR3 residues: CSARRGLASHEQFF. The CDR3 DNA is TGCAGTGCTAGAAGGGGACTAGCATCCCATGAGCAGTTCTTC.

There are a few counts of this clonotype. CDR3 amino acids: CASSVLRAGSQYF. The CDR3 DNA is TGTGCCAGCAGCGTGCTCCGGGCAGGGTCGCAGTATTTT. The chain is built from TRBV7-2 and TRBJ2-3; tentative D call: TRBD1 (5 bases). This CDR3 spans 13 amino acids. Per germline, CDR1 SGHTA and CDR2 FQGNSA. V was pared by 5 bases and J by 10 bases, with 16 bases between.

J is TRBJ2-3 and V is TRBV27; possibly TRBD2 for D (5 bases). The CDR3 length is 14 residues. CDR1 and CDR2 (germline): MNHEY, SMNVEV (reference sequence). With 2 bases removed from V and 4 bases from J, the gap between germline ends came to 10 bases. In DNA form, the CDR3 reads TGTGCCAGCAGTTTACCAGGACTTTCAGATACGCAGTATTTT. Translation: CASSLPGLSDTQYF.

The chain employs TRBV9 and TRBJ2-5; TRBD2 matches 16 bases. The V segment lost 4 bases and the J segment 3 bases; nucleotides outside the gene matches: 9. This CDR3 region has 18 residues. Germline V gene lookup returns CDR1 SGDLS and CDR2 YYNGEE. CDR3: CASSSGTSGGASEETQYF. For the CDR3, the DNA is TGTGCCAGCAGCTCTGGGACTAGCGGGGGGGCGAGTGAAGAGACCCAGTACTTC.

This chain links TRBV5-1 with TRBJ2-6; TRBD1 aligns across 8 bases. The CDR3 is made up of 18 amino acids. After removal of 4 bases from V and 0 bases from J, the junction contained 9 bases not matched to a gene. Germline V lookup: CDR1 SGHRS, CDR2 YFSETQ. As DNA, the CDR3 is TGCGCCAGCAGCCTTAAGACAGGGGCCTTCTCTGGGGCCAACGTCCTGACTTTC. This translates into CASSLKTGAFSGANVLTF.

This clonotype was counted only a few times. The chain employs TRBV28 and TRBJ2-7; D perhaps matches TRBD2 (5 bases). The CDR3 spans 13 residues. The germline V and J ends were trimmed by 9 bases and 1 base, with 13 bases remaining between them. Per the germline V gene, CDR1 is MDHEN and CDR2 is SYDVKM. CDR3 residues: CASTYRRSYEQYF. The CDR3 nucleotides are TGTGCCAGTACTTATAGGAGGTCCTACGAGCAGTACTTC.

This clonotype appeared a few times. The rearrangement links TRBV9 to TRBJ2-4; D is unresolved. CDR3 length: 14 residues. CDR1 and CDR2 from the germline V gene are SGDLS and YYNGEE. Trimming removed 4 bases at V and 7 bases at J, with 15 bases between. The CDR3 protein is CASSPDLGNNIQYF. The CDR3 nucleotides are TGTGCCAGCAGCCCCGATCTTGGGAATAACATTCAGTACTTC. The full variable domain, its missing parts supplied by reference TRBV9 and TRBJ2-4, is DSGVTQTPKHLITATGQRVTLRCSPRSGDLSVYWYQQSLDQGLQFLIQYYNGEERAKGNILERFSAQQFPDLHSELNLSSLELGDSALYFCASSPDLGNNIQYFGAGTRLSVL.

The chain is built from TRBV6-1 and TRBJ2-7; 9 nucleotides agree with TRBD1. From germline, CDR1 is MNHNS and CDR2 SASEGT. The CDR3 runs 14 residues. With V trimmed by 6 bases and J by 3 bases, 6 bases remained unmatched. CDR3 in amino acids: CASRFGTGLYEQYF. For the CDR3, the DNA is TGTGCCAGCAGGTTCGGGACAGGGCTCTACGAGCAGTACTTC.

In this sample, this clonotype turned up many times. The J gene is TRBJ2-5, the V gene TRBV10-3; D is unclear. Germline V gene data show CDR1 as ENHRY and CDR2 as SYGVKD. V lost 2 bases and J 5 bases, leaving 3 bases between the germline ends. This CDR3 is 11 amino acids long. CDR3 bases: TGTGCCATCAGTGAGGGGGAGACCCAGTACTTC. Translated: CAISEGETQYF.

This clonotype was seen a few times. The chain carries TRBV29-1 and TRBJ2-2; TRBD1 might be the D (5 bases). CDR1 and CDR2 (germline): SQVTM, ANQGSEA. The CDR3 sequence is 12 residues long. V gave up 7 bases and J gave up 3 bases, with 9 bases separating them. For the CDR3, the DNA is TGCAGCGCCCTGACAGACACCGGGGAGCTGTTTTTT. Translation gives CSALTDTGELFF.

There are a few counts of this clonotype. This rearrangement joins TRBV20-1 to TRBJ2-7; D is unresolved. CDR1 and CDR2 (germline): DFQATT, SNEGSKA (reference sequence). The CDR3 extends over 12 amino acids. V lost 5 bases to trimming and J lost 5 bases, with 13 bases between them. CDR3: CSARLLEHEQYF. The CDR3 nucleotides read TGCAGTGCTCGCTTACTTGAACACGAGCAGTACTTC.

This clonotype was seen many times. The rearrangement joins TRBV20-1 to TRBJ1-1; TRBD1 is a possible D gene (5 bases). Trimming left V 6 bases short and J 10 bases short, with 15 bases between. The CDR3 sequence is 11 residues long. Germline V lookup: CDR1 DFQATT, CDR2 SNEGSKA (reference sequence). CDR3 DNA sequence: TGCAGTGCCCTAGGGCCGAGGGGAGCTTTCTTT. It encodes CSALGPRGAFF.

The CDR3 coding sequence is TGTGCCAGCCCCTGGTGGGGGGGCCTCACCTTC. Its translation: CASPWWGGLTF. The rearrangement links TRBV21-1 to TRBJ1-2; the tabulated D call, TRBD1, remains unverified against the DNA. TRBV21-1 is classified as a pseudogene. The CDR3 runs 11 residues.

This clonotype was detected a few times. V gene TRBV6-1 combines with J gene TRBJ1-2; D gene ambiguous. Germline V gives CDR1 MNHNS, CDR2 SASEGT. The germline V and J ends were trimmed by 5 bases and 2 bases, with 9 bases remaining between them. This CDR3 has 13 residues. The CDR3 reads CASSTTGNYGYTF. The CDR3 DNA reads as TGTGCCAGCAGTACGACGGGGAACTATGGCTACACCTTC.

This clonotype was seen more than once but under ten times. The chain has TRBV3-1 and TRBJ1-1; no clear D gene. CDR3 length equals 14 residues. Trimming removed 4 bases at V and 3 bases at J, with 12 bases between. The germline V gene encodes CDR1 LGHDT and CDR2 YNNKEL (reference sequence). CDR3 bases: TGTGCCAGCAGCCCCTCCGGGCGGGACACTGAAGCTTTCTTT. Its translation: CASSPSGRDTEAFF.

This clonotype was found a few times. The CDR3 protein is CASSLVGTFSGTF. The CDR3 DNA is TGTGCCAGCAGCTTAGTGGGGACTTTCTCGGGGACCTTC. This chain joins TRBV7-9 and TRBJ1-2, with D perhaps TRBD1 (5 bases). The germline V and J ends were trimmed by 1 base and 14 bases, with 17 bases remaining between them. The CDR3 has 13 amino acids. Germline V gives CDR1 SEHNR, CDR2 FQNEAQ (reference sequence).

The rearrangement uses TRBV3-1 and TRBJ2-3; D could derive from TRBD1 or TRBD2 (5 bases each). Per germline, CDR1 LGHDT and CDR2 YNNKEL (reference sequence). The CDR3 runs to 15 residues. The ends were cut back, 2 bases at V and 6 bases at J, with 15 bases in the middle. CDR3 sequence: CASSQRGTHSDTQYF. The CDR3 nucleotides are TGTGCCAGCAGCCAACGTGGGACCCATTCCGATACGCAGTATTTT.

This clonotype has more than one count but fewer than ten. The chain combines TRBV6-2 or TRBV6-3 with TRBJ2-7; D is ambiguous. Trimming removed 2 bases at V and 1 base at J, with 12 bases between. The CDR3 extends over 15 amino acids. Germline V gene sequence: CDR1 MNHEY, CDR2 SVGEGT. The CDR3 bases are TGTGCCAGCAGTTACGGGTCAGAAAATTCCTACGAGCAGTACTTC. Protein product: CASSYGSENSYEQYF.

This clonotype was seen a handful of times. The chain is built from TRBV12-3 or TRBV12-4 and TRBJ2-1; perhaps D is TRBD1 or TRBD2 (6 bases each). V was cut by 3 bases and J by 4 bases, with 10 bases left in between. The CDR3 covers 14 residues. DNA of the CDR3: TGTGCCAGCAGTTTGAAAGGGGGGTACAATGAGCAGTTCTTC. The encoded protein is CASSLKGGYNEQFF.

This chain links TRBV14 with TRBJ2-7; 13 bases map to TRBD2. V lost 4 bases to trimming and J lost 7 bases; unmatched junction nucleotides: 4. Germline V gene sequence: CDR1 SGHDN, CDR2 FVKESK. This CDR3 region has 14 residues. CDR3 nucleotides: TGTGCCAGCAGCCCTACTAGCGGGAGGGGTGAGCAGTACTTC. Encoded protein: CASSPTSGRGEQYF.

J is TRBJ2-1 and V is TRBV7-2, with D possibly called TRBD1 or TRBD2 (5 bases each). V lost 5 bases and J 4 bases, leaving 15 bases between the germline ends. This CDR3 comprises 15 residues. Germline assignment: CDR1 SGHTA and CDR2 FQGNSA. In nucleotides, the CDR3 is TGTGCCAGCAGCGCCCCGGCGTGGGGGTACAATGAGCAGTTCTTC. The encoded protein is CASSAPAWGYNEQFF.

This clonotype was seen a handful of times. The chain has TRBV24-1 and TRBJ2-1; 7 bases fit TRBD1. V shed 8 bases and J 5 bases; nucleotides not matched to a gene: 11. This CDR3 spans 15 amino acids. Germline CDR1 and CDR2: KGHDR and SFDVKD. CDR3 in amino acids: CATIPTGQDNNEQFF. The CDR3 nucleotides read TGTGCCACCATTCCGACAGGGCAAGATAACAATGAGCAGTTCTTC.

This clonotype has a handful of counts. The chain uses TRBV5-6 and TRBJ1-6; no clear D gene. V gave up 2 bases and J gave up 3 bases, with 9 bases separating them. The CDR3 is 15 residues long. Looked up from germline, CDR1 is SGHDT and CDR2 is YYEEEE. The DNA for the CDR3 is TGTGCCAGCAGCTTTGGGCAGTACTATAATTCACCCCTCCACTTT. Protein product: CASSFGQYYNSPLHF. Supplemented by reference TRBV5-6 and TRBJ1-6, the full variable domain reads DAGVTQSPTHLIKTRGQQVTLRCSPKSGHDTVSWYQQALGQGPQFIFQYYEEEERQRGNFPDRFSGHQFPNYSSELNVNALLLGDSALYLCASSFGQYYNSPLHFGNGTRLTVT.

The CDR3 DNA reads TGTGCCAGCAGTCTTAGGGCCCTTGGACAGGGCGGCTATGGCTACACCTTC. This translates into CASSLRALGQGGYGYTF. This chain links TRBV12-3 or TRBV12-4 with TRBJ1-2; 8 bases map to TRBD1. V was pared by 5 bases and J by 4 bases, with 15 bases of the junction left unmatched. CDR3 length: 17 residues.

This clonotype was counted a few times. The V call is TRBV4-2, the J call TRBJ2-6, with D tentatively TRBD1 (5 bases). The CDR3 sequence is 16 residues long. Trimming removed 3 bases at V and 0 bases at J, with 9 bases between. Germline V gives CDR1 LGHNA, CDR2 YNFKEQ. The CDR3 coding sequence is TGTGCCAGCAGCCAGGGCGACAGCTCTGGGGCCAACGTCCTGACTTTC. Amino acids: CASSQGDSSGANVLTF.

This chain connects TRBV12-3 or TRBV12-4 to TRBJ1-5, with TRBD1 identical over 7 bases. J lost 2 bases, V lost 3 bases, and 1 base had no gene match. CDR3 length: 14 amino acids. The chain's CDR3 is CASSFTGGNQPQHF. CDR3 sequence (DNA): TGTGCCAGCAGTTTCACAGGGGGCAATCAGCCCCAGCATTTT.

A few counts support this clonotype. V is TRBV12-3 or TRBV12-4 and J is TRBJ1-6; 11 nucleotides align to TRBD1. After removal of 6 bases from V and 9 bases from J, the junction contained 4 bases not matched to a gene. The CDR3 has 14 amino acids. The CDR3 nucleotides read TGTGCCAGCAGGGGGACAGGGGGTATTTCACCCCTCCACTTT. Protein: CASRGTGGISPLHF.

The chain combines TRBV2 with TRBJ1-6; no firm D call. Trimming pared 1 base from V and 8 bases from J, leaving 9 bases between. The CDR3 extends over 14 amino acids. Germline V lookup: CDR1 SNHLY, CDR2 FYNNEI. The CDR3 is CASSEGHQDSPLHF. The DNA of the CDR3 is TGTGCCAGCAGTGAAGGACATCAGGATTCACCCCTCCACTTT.

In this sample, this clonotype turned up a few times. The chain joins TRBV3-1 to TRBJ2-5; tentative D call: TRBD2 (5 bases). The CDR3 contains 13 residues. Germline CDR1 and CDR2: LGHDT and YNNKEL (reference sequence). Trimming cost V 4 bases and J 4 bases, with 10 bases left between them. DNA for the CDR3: TGTGCCAGCAGCCCGGAGGTGAGAGAGACCCAGTACTTC. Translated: CASSPEVRETQYF.

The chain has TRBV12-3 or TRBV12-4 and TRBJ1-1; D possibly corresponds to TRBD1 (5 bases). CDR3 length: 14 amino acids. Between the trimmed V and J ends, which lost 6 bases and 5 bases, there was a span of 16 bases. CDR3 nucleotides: TGTGCCAGCAGGATCAGGGAGGGTGGGACTGAAGCTTTCTTT. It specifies CASRIREGGTEAFF.

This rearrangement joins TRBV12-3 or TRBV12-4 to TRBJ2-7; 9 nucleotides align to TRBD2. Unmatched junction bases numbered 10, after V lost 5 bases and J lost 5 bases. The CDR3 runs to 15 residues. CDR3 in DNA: TGTGCCAGCAGTCCAACGAGCGGGAGGAGGCACGAGCAGTACTTC. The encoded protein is CASSPTSGRRHEQYF.

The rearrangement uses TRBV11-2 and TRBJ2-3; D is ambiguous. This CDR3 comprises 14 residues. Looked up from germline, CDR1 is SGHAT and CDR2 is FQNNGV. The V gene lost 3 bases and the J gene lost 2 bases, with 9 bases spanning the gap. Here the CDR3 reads CASSFGQFTDTQYF. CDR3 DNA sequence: TGTGCCAGCAGCTTCGGGCAGTTCACAGATACGCAGTATTTT.